Listed here is a single T cell receptor (beta chain). Antigen specificity is unknown. While the first cohort had 600 to 750 subjects, the donors belonged to the separate validation cohort of roughly 130 subjects. This sample was taken from a study of cytomegalovirus exposure and HLA in healthy donors. Study results and caveats: Researchers catalogued about 160 TCR beta chains as cytomegalovirus-associated. Published work reported that the classifier diagnosed cytomegalovirus status with high specificity and sensitivity.

This CDR3 comprises 17 residues. Germline loops: CDR1 SGHVS, CDR2 FNYEAQ. Trimming cost V 5 bases and J 5 bases, with 21 bases left between them. Clones were sequenced by immunoSEQ multiplex PCR, and TCRdb holds only the in-frame ones, with some missing. The sample yields over 60,000 clones, roughly 96% seen once. The sequenced material came from PBMCs. The receptor comes from a man in his late teens or twenties in good health and CMV-seronegative. The chain recombines TRBV7-6 with TRBJ2-2; D is possibly TRBD1 (6 bases). CDR3 DNA sequence: TGTGCCAGCAGCACAGCTGGGGGCAGGGCTTCTACCGGGGAGCTGTTTTTT. Translating gives CASSTAGGRASTGELFF.